The present T cell receptor (beta chain) was sequenced within a study of control samples from healthy donors and cancer patients. Clones were sequenced by immunoSEQ multiplex PCR, and TCRdb holds only the in-frame ones, with some missing. The table lists 80,000 to 100,000 clones, roughly 92% of them singletons, with approximately 3% in the top ten. The V end was cut by 7 bases, the J end by 3 bases, with 16 bases between. Per germline, CDR1 SGHNT and CDR2 YENEEA. The CDR3 sequence is 14 residues long. Sequencing was performed on blood. The chain has TRBV11-3 and TRBJ2-7; no definite D call. The receptor's source is a human donor in good health. The donor label of this sample is uncertain. CDR3 coding DNA: TGTGCCAGCATCGTGAAACGATGGGTCTACGAGCAGTACGTC. Protein: CASIVKRWVYEQYV.